This TCR beta chain was sequenced for a study of CD8+ T cells in alopecia areata. Germline V CDR1 and CDR2: SGHTA, FQGNSA. J gave up 2 bases and V 1 base, and 7 bases lay outside the gene matches. This CDR3 is built from 17 residues. Following extraction, RNA underwent reverse transcription to cDNA, which served as the sequencing template. Data came from immunoSEQ multiplex PCR; TCRdb stores just in-frame clones and leaves some out. The table includes roughly 100,000 clones, 44% detected once. Described treatment: oral pan-JAK inhibitor, 5-10 mg twice daily. Sorting of CD4+ and CD8+ T cells was performed on PBMCs.

This TCR was recovered from a human donor with alopecia areata. V and J are TRBV7-2 and TRBJ2-2; 7 nucleotides match TRBD1. Material: CD8+ T cells sorted from blood, obtained at week 24, from a patient treated with tofacitinib. The CDR3 nucleotides are TGTGCCAGCAGCTTAGGGCGAGGGACAGCTAACACCGGGGAGCTGTTTTTT. Protein: CASSLGRGTANTGELFF.